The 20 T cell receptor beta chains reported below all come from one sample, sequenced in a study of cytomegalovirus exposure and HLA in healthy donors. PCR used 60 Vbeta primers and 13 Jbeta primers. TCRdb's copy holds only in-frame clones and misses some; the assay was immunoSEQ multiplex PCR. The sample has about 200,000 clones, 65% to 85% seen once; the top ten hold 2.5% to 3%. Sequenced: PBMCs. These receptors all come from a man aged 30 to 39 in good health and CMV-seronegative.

The CDR3 spells CARTSGGYEQYF. CDR3 coding DNA: TGTGCCAGAACGTCAGGTGGCTACGAGCAGTACTTC. This chain connects TRBV7-3 to TRBJ2-7; D is ambiguous. This CDR3 has 12 amino acids. The V end was cut by 9 bases, the J end by 3 bases, with 12 bases between. Germline CDR1 reads SGHTA; CDR2 reads FQGTGA. Together with reference TRBV7-3 and TRBJ2-7, the CDR3 gives the full variable domain: GAGVSQTPSNKVTEKGKYVELRCDPISGHTALYWYRQSLGQGPEFLIYFQGTGAADDSGLPNDRFFAVRPEGSVSTLKIQRTERGDSAVYLCARTSGGYEQYFGPGTRLTVT.

Here the CDR3 DNA reads TGTGCCAGCGGTGGGGAGTTTAATGAGCAGTTCTTC. Protein product: CASGGEFNEQFF. V is TRBV28 and J is TRBJ2-1, with a tentative D call TRBD2 (5 bases). The germline V and J ends were trimmed by 8 bases and 7 bases, with 12 bases remaining between them. CDR1 and CDR2 (germline): MDHEN, SYDVKM. The CDR3 is 12 residues long.

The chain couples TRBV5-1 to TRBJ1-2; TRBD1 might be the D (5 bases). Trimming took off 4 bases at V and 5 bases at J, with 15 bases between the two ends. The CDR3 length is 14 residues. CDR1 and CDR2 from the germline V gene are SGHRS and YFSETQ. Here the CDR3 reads CASSPTGEVYGYTF. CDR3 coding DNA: TGCGCCAGCAGCCCTACAGGAGAGGTTTATGGCTACACCTTC.

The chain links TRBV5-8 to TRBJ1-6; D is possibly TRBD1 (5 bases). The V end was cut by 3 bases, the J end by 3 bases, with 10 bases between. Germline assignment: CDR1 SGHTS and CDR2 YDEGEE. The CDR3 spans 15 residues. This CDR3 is CASSSTGGYNSPLHF. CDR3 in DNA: TGTGCCAGCAGCTCCACCGGGGGCTATAATTCACCCCTCCACTTT. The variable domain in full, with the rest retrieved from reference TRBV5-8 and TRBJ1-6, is EAGVTQSPTHLIKTRGQQATLRCSPISGHTSVYWYQQALGLGLQFLLWYDEGEERNRGNFPPRFSGRQFPNYSSELNVNALELEDSALYLCASSSTGGYNSPLHFGNGTRLTVT.

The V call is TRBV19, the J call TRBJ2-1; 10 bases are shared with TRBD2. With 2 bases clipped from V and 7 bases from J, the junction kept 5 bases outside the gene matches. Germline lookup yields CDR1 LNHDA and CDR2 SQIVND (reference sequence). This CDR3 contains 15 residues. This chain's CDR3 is CASSIPLAGVNEQFF. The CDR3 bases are TGTGCCAGTAGTATACCCCTAGCGGGGGTTAATGAGCAGTTCTTC.

The CDR3 loop reads CATSPPGKGGYTF. The CDR3 DNA follows: TGTGCCACCTCCCCCCCAGGGAAGGGTGGCTACACCTTC. The chain carries TRBV6-5 and TRBJ1-2; D is possibly TRBD1 (5 bases). Germline CDR1 and CDR2: MNHEY and SVGAGI. V lost 10 bases and J 7 bases, leaving 19 bases between the germline ends. CDR3 size: 13 residues.

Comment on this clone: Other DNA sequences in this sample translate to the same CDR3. The CDR3: CASSLELSTDTQYF. CDR3 nucleotide sequence: TGCGCCAGCAGCTTAGAGTTAAGCACAGATACGCAGTATTTT. The J gene is TRBJ2-3, the V gene TRBV5-1; no definite D call. The CDR3 consists of 14 residues. Trimming stripped 2 bases from V and 0 bases from J, with 7 bases between. Germline V gene data show CDR1 as SGHRS and CDR2 as YFSETQ.

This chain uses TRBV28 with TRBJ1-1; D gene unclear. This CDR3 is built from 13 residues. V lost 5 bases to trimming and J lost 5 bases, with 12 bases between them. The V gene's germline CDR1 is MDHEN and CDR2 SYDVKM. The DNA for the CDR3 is TGTGCCAGCAGTCTGTTGTCTAAGACTGAAGCTTTCTTT. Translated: CASSLLSKTEAFF.

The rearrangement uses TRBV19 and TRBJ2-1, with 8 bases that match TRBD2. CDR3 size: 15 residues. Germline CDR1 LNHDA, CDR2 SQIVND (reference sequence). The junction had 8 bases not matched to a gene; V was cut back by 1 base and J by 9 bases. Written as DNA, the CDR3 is TGTGCCAGTAGTATAGTGGCGGGGGGTTGGGGTGAGCAGTTCTTC. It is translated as CASSIVAGGWGEQFF.

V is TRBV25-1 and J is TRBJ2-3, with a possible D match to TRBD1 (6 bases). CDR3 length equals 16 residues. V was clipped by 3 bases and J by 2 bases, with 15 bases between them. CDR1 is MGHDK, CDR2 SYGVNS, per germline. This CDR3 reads CASSESGHLYTDTQYF. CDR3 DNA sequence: TGTGCCAGCAGTGAGTCGGGACATCTCTACACAGATACGCAGTATTTT.

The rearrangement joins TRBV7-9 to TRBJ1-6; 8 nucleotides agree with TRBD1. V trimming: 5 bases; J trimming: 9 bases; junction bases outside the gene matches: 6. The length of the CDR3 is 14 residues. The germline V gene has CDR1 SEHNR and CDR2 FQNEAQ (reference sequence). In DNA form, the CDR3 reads TGTGCCAGCAGCCAACAGGGGGAAGGTTCACCCCTCCACTTT. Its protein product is CASSQQGEGSPLHF. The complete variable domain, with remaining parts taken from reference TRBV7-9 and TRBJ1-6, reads DTGVSQNPRHKITKRGQNVTFRCDPISEHNRLYWYRQTLGQGPEFLTYFQNEAQLEKSRLLSDRFSAERPKGSFSTLEIQRTEQGDSAMYLCASSQQGEGSPLHFGNGTRLTVT.

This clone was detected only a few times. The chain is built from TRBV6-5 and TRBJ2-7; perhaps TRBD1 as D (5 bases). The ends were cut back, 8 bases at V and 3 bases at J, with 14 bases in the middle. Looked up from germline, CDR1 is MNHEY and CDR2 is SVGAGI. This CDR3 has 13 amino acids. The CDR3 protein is CASGRPQGYEQYF. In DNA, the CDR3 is TGTGCCAGCGGTAGACCGCAGGGCTACGAGCAGTACTTC.

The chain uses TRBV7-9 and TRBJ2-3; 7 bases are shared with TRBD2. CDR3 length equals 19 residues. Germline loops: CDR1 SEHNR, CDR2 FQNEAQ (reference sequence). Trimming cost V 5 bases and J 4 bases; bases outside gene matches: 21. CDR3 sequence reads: CASSRGLLAEPSPPDTQYF. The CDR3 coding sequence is TGTGCCAGCAGCCGCGGGCTGCTAGCGGAGCCTTCCCCCCCAGATACGCAGTATTTT.

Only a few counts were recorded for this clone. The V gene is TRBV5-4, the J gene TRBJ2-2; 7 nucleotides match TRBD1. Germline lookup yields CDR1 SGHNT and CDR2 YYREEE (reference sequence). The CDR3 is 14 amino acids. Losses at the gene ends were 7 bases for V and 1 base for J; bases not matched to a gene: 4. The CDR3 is CASGGQLNTGELFF. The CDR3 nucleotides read TGTGCCAGCGGGGGACAGCTGAACACCGGGGAGCTGTTTTTT.

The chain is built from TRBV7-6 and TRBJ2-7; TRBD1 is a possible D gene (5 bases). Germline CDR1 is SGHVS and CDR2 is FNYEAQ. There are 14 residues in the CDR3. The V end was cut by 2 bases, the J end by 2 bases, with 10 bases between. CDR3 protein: CASSLTDSPYEQYF. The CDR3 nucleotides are TGTGCCAGCAGCTTAACCGACAGCCCCTACGAGCAGTACTTC.

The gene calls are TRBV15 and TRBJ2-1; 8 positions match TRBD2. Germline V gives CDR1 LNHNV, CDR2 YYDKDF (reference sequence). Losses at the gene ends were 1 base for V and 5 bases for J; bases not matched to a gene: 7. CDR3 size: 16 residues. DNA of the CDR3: TGTGCCACCAGCAGAGCCGATAGCGGGGTGAACAATGAGCAGTTCTTC. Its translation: CATSRADSGVNNEQFF.

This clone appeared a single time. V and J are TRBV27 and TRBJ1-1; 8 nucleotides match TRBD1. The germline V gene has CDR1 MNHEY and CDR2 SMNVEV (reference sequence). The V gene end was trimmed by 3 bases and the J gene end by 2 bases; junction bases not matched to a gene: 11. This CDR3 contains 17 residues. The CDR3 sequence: CASSFRPPGQGNTEAFF. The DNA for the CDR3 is TGTGCCAGCAGTTTTCGACCTCCAGGACAGGGAAACACTGAAGCTTTCTTT.

The CDR3 DNA reads TGTGCCAGCAGCTTAGATAGCAGGGAGGGTAGCGATGACGAGCAGTACTTC. Translating gives CASSLDSREGSDDEQYF. The V call is TRBV7-9, the J call TRBJ2-7, with 7 positions matching TRBD2. This CDR3 spans 17 amino acids. With 1 base clipped from V and 5 bases from J, the junction kept 14 bases outside the gene matches. Per germline, CDR1 SEHNR and CDR2 FQNEAQ (reference sequence).

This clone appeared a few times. The CDR3 protein is CASSLGGGDRVYTEAFF. CDR3 DNA sequence: TGTGCCAGCAGCTTAGGAGGAGGGGACAGGGTATACACTGAAGCTTTCTTT. The rearrangement links TRBV7-9 to TRBJ1-1, with 9 positions matching TRBD1. V trimming: 1 base; J trimming: 3 bases; junction bases outside the gene matches: 9. This CDR3 has 17 amino acids. Germline V gene lookup returns CDR1 SEHNR and CDR2 FQNEAQ (reference sequence).

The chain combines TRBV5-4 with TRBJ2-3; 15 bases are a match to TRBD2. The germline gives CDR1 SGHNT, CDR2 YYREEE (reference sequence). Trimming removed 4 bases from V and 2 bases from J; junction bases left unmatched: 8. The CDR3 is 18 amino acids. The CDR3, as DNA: TGTGCCAGCAGCAAGGGACTAGCGGGGGGTCAATCCACAGATACGCAGTATTTT. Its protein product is CASSKGLAGGQSTDTQYF.